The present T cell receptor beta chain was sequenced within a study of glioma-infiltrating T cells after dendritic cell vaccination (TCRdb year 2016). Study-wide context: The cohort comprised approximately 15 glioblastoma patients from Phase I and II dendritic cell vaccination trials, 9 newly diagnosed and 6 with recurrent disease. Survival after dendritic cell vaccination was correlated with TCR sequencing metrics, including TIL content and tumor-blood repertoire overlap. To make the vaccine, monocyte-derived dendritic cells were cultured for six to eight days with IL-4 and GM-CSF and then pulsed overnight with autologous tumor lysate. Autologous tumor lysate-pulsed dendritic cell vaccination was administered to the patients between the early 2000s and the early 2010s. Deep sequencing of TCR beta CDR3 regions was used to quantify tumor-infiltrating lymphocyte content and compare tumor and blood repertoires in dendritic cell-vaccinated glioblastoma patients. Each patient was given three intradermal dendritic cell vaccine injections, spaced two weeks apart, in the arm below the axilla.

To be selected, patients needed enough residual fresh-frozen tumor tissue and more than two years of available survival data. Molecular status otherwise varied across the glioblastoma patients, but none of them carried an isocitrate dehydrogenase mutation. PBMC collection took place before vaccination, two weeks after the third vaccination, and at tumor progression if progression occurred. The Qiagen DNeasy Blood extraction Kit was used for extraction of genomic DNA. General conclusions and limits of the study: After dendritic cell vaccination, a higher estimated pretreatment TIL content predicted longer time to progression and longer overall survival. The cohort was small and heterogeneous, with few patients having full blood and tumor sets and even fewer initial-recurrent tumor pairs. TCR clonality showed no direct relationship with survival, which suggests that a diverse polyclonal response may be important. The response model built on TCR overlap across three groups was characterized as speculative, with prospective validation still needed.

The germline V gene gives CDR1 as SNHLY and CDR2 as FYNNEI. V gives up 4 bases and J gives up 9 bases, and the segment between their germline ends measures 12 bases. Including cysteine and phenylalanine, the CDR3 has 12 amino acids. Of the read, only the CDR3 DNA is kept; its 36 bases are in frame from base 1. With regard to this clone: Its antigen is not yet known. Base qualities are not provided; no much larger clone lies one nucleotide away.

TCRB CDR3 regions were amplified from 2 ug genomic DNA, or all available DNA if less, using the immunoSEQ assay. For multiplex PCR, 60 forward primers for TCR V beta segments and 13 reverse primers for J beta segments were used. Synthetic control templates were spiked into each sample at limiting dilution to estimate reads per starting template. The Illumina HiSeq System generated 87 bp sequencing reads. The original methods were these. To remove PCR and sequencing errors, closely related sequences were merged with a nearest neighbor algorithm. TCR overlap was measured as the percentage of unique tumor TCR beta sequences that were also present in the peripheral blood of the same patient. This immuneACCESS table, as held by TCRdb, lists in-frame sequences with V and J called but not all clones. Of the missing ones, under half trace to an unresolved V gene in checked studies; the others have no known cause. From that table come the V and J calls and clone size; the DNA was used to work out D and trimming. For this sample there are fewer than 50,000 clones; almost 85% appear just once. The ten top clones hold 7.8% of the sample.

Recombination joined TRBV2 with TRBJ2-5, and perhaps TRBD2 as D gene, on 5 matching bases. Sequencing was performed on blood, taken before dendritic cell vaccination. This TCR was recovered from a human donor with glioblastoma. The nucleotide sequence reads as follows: TGTGCCAGCAGTGGAGAGCTCGGGGCCCAGTACTTC. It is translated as CASSGELGAQYF.